The 22 T cell receptor beta chains reported below all come from one sample, sequenced in a study of blood T cell repertoires in COVID-19 (dated by TCRdb to the early 2020s). Library prep was done by the immunoSEQ multiplex PCR assay. What TCRdb holds here is the immuneACCESS table cut down to in-frame rearrangements. Part of the clones is not present; checked against another copy, under half of the missing clones reflect an unresolved V gene, and the others are unexplained. This sample is represented by about 44,000 clones; about four fifths of them were singletons. About 4% of the sample belongs to the ten largest clones. The source material was peripheral blood. The source is a woman between 65 and 79 years old with acute or convalescent COVID-19.

The chain links TRBV7-2 to TRBJ1-5; TRBD1 aligns across 8 bases. Germline CDR1 and CDR2: SGHTA and FQGNSA. The V segment lost 5 bases and the J segment 4 bases; nucleotides outside the gene matches: 4. The CDR3 covers 14 residues. The CDR3, as DNA: TGTGCCAGCAGCCCGGACAGGGTGAATCAGCCCCAGCATTTT. Its protein product is CASSPDRVNQPQHF.

V is TRBV6-2 or TRBV6-3 and J is TRBJ1-5; D may be TRBD1 (5 bases). CDR3 size: 16 residues. The germline CDR1 and CDR2 sequences are MNHEY and SVGEGT. With 0 bases removed from V and 7 bases from J, the gap between germline ends came to 16 bases. The CDR3 loop reads CASSYSDGRANQPQHF. The DNA of the CDR3 is TGTGCCAGCAGTTACTCTGATGGCAGGGCAAACCAGCCCCAGCATTTT.

This clone has only one observation. The V and J genes are TRBV6-5 and TRBJ1-1, with unresolved D. V lost 7 bases, J lost 1 base, and 13 bases lay in between. Germline CDR1 MNHEY, CDR2 SVGAGI. The CDR3 has 14 amino acids. The CDR3 region has the DNA TGTGCCAGCACCCCACCGGGGAGGAACACTGAAGCTTTCTTT. As protein: CASTPPGRNTEAFF.

The chain links TRBV19 to TRBJ2-7, with D perhaps matching TRBD1 (6 bases). This CDR3 contains 15 residues. Germline V gives CDR1 LNHDA, CDR2 SQIVND (reference sequence). Trimming took off 3 bases at V and 7 bases at J, with 19 bases between the two ends. This CDR3 reads CASSMGAAALREQYF. The CDR3 bases are TGTGCCAGTAGTATGGGGGCGGCGGCGCTTAGGGAGCAGTACTTC.

The chain is built from TRBV19 and TRBJ1-6, with 9 bases fitting TRBD1. Germline trimming cut 6 bases from V and 8 bases from J; bases unmatched to any gene: 11. The V gene's germline CDR1 is LNHDA and CDR2 SQIVND (reference sequence). CDR3 size: 16 residues. CDR3 sequence (DNA): TGTGCCAGTAGCTCCCAGGACAGGGGTAAGGATTCACCCCTCCACTTT. Protein product: CASSSQDRGKDSPLHF.

The chain carries TRBV27 and TRBJ1-5; D gene uncertain. The length of the CDR3 is 13 residues. V lost 5 bases to trimming and J lost 4 bases, with 9 bases between them. The germline CDR1 and CDR2 sequences are MNHEY and SMNVEV (reference sequence). The CDR3: CASSLTSNQPQHF. CDR3 sequence (DNA): TGTGCCAGCAGTCTAACCTCTAATCAGCCCCAGCATTTT.

In this sample, this clone turned up once. This chain uses TRBV4-2 with TRBJ2-3, with 14 bases fitting TRBD2. Germline CDR1 LGHNA, CDR2 YNFKEQ. V was clipped by 3 bases and J by 4 bases; unmatched bases: 0. The CDR3 contains 15 residues. For the CDR3, the DNA is TGTGCCAGCAGCCAGGGACTAGCGGGAGCAGATACGCAGTATTTT. Translated: CASSQGLAGADTQYF.

V and J are TRBV27 and TRBJ2-7; a weak D match, TRBD1 (6 bases). CDR1 MNHEY and CDR2 SMNVEV come from the germline V gene (reference sequence). There are 14 residues in the CDR3. The V gene lost 2 bases and the J gene lost 4 bases, with 12 bases spanning the gap. The CDR3 coding sequence is TGTGCCAGCAGTTTAAGGGCAGGGGTGTACGAGCAGTACTTC. It encodes CASSLRAGVYEQYF.

The chain carries TRBV28 and TRBJ2-1, with D possibly being TRBD2 (7 bases). The CDR3 loop spans 13 amino acids. V was cut by 10 bases and J by 6 bases, with 16 bases left in between. Germline V CDR1 and CDR2: MDHEN, SYDVKM. The DNA for the CDR3 is TGTGCCACCTGGGGGGGGGCATTCAATGAGCAGTTCTTC. Its protein product is CATWGGAFNEQFF.

The chain uses TRBV5-1 and TRBJ2-1; TRBD1 agrees at 9 bases. V gave up 0 bases and J gave up 6 bases; unmatched junction bases: 7. CDR3 size: 16 residues. From germline, CDR1 is SGHRS and CDR2 YFSETQ. Here the CDR3 reads CASSLDGTGFANEQFF. The CDR3 DNA reads TGCGCCAGCAGCTTGGACGGGACAGGGTTTGCCAATGAGCAGTTCTTC.

V usage is TRBV19 and J usage is TRBJ2-2, with 7 bases that match TRBD2. J gave up 0 bases and V 4 bases, and 8 bases lay outside the gene matches. The CDR3 length is 17 residues. Germline V gives CDR1 LNHDA, CDR2 SQIVND (reference sequence). The CDR3 DNA reads TGTGCCAGTAGTAGAATGCTAGCGGCTGCGAACACCGGGGAGCTGTTTTTT. Residues: CASSRMLAAANTGELFF.

The chain uses TRBV29-1 and TRBJ2-5, with 10 bases identical to TRBD1. This CDR3 has 14 amino acids. CDR1 is SQVTM, CDR2 ANQGSEA, per germline. The V gene end was trimmed by 6 bases and the J gene end by 5 bases; junction bases not matched to a gene: 9. The CDR3: CSVPGTGAGETQYF. The CDR3 region has the DNA TGCAGCGTCCCCGGGACAGGGGCGGGGGAGACCCAGTACTTC. The full variable domain, rest sourced from reference TRBV29-1 and TRBJ2-5, is SAVISQKPSRDICQRGTSLTIQCQVDSQVTMMFWYRQQPGQSLTLIATANQGSEATYESGFVIDKFPISRPNLTFSTLTVSNMSPEDSSIYLCSVPGTGAGETQYFGPGTRLLVL.

This clone was counted once. V usage is TRBV28 and J usage is TRBJ2-1, with 8 bases lining up with TRBD1. The length of the CDR3 is 15 residues. V dropped 6 bases and J dropped 5; count of bases not matched to a gene: 9. Germline-derived CDR1 and CDR2 are MDHEN and SYDVKM. The CDR3 DNA reads TGTGCCAGCAGCTCCCCGGGACAGGCTAACAATGAGCAGTTCTTC. Residues: CASSSPGQANNEQFF.

This chain connects TRBV6-4 to TRBJ2-1; TRBD1 matches 8 bases. Germline assignment: CDR1 MRHNA and CDR2 SNTAGT. The CDR3 consists of 13 residues. Losses at the gene ends were 3 bases for V and 8 bases for J; bases not matched to a gene: 3. CDR3 sequence: CASSDFRGHEQFF. Written as DNA, the CDR3 is TGTGCCAGCAGTGATTTCAGGGGGCATGAGCAGTTCTTC.

The chain is built from TRBV24-1 and TRBJ2-5; D may be TRBD1 (6 bases). The CDR3 runs 14 residues. V was cut by 3 bases and J by 5 bases, with 12 bases left in between. Germline CDR1 and CDR2: KGHDR and SFDVKD. The CDR3 spells CATSDPEGVETQYF. The CDR3 region has the DNA TGTGCCACCAGTGATCCCGAGGGGGTCGAGACCCAGTACTTC.

The chain employs TRBV20-1 and TRBJ1-3; TRBD1 might be the D (5 bases). Germline V gene sequence: CDR1 DFQATT, CDR2 SNEGSKA (reference sequence). V lost 3 bases, J lost 2 bases, and 20 bases lay in between. The CDR3 runs 17 residues. CDR3 sequence: CSASDTSGRAAGNTIYF. The CDR3 DNA reads TGCAGTGCTAGTGATACGTCCGGCAGGGCCGCTGGAAACACCATATATTTT.

The J gene is TRBJ2-3, the V gene TRBV29-1; TRBD2 matches at 9 bases. Germline-derived CDR1 and CDR2 are SQVTM and ANQGSEA. Trimming removed 6 bases from V and 0 bases from J; junction bases left unmatched: 4. CDR3 length: 14 residues. The CDR3 DNA sequence: TGCAGCGTGGGGACTAGCATAAGCACAGATACGCAGTATTTT. Translated, it gives CSVGTSISTDTQYF.

The chain is built from TRBV7-9 and TRBJ1-5, with D possibly TRBD1 on 6 matching bases. Germline CDR1 is SEHNR and CDR2 is FQNEAQ (reference sequence). The CDR3 loop spans 14 amino acids. The V end lost 5 bases, the J end lost 7 bases, and 15 bases lay between the germline ends. The CDR3, as DNA: TGTGCCAGCAGCCCAAGGGACACGGGCCAGCCCCAGCATTTT. Residues: CASSPRDTGQPQHF.

CDR3 coding DNA: TGTGCCAGCAGAAATCCCGGGACAGGGGGCGCTTCGCGCACTGAAGCTTTCTTT. This sequence encodes CASRNPGTGGASRTEAFF. The gene calls are TRBV27 and TRBJ1-1; 12 positions agree with TRBD1. The germline V gene encodes CDR1 MNHEY and CDR2 SMNVEV (reference sequence). The CDR3 sequence is 18 residues long. V was pared by 6 bases and J by 4 bases, with 15 bases of the junction left unmatched.

The chain is built from TRBV30 and TRBJ1-2, with TRBD1 matching over 9 bases. Germline CDR1 reads GTSNPN; CDR2 reads SVGIG (reference sequence). After removal of 2 bases from V and 4 bases from J, the junction contained 5 bases not matched to a gene. The CDR3 spans 14 residues. This chain's CDR3 is CAWSRDRVRYGYTF. CDR3 in DNA: TGTGCCTGGAGTCGGGACAGGGTACGCTATGGCTACACCTTC. Based on the CDR3 plus reference TRBV30 and TRBJ1-2, the full variable domain is SQTIHQWPATLVQPVGSPLSLECTVEGTSNPNLYWYRQAAGRGLQLLFYSVGIGQISSEVPQNLSASRPQDRQFILSSKKLLLSDSGFYLCAWSRDRVRYGYTFGSGTRLTVV.

This clone was found once. V gene TRBV28 combines with J gene TRBJ1-5, with a tentative D call TRBD1 (5 bases). CDR3 length: 14 residues. The V end lost 8 bases, the J end lost 6 bases, and 17 bases lay between the germline ends. The V gene's germline CDR1 is MDHEN and CDR2 SYDVKM. CDR3 sequence (DNA): TGTGCCAGCGGGGCCGGGAGGGGCGGTCAGCCCCAGCATTTT. Its translation: CASGAGRGGQPQHF.

CDR3: CASRLDPGQGNYGYTF. The CDR3 nucleotides are TGTGCCAGCAGACTTGACCCGGGACAGGGAAACTATGGCTACACCTTC. This chain uses TRBV5-8 with TRBJ1-2; 9 bases map to TRBD1. Germline-derived CDR1 and CDR2 are SGHTS and YDEGEE. The CDR3 consists of 16 residues. V dropped 5 bases and J dropped 2; count of bases not matched to a gene: 10.